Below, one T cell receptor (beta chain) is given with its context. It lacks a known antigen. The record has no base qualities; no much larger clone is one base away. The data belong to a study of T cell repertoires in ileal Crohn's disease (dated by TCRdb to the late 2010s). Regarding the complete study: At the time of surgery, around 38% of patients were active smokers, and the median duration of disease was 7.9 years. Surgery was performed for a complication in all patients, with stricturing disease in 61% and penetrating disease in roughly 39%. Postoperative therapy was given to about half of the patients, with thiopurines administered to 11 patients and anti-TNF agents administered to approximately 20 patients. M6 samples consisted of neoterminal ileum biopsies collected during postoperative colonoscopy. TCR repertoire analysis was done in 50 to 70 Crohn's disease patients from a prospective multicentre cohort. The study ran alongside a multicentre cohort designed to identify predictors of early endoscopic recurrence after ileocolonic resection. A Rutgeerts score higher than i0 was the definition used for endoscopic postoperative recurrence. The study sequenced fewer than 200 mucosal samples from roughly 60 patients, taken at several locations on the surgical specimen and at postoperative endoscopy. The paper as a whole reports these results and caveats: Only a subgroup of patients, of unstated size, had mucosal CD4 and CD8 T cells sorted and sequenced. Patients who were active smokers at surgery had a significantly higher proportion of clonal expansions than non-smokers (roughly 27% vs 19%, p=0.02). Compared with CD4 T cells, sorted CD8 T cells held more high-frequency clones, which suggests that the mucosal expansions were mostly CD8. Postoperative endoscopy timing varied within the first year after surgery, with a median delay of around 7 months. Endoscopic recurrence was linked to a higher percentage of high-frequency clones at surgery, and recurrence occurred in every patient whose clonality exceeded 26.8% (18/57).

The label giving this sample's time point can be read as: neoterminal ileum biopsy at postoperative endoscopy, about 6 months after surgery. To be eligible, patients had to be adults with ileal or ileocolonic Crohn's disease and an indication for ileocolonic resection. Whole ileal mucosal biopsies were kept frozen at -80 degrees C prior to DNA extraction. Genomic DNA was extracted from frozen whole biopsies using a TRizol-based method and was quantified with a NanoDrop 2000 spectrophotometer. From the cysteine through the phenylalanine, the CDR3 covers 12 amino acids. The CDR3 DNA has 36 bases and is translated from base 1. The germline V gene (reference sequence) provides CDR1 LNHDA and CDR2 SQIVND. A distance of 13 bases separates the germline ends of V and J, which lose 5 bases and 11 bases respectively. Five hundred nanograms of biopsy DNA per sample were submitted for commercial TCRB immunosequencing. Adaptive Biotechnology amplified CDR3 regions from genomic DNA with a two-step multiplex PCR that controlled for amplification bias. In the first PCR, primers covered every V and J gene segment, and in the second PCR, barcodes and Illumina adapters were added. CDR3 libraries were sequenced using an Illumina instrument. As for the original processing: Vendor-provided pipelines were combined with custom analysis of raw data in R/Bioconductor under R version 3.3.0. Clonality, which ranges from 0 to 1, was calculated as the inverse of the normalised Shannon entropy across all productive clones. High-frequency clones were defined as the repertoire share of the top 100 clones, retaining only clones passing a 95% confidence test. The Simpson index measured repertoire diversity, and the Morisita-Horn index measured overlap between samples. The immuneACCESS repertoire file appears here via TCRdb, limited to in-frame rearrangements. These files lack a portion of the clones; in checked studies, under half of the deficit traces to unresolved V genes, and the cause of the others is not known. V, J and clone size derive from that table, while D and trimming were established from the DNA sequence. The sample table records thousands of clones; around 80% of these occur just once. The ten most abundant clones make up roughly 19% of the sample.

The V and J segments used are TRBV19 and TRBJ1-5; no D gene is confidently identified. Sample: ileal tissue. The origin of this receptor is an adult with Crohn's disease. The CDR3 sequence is CASSPPGLAQHF. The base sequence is TGTGCCAGTAGTCCTCCAGGTTTGGCCCAGCATTTT.